A selection of T cell receptor beta chains follows, all from one sample in a study of response to subunit inactivated influenza vaccine. Via MiXCR, TCRdb re-called the RT-PCR reads, giving one row per CDR3 protein. The sample has about 570,000 distinct CDR3 sequences; over 9% are singletons. These data were also reused for a study on T cells expressing NK-cell markers.

The sequencing used PBMCs from blood, collected on the day of vaccination. These receptor sequences come from a man over 45 who received an inactivated influenza vaccine. CDR3s include the opening cysteine and the closing phenylalanine or tryptophan. A D gene is named only where the DNA matches it firmly. Clone size appears in some rows only: once, few, many, or a class for an expanded clone.

cdr3_length | d_call | j_call | clone_size | v_call | cdr3_nt | cdr3_aa
13 | . | TRBJ2-3 | few | TRBV11-2 | TGTGCCAGCAGCTTTCCGGGGTCAGATACGCAGTATTTT | CASSFPGSDTQYF
15 | TRBD2 | TRBJ2-1 | few | TRBV12-3/TRBV12-4 | TGTGCCAGCAGCCAACCGGGACTACTTTACAATGAGCAGTTCTTC | CASSQPGLLYNEQFF
14 | . | TRBJ2-1 | . | TRBV5-3 | TGTGCCAGAAGGGCAGGGTCGCCCTACAATGAGCAGTTCTTC | CARRAGSPYNEQFF
17 | TRBD1 | TRBJ1-2 | once | TRBV12-3/TRBV12-4 | TGTGCCAGCAGTTTCACTCGCGGGACAGGGTCCCCCTATGGCTACACCTTC | CASSFTRGTGSPYGYTF
13 | TRBD2 | TRBJ2-7 | . | TRBV29-1 | TGCAGCGTCGGGGGACTAGCGGGTTACGAGCAGTACTTC | CSVGGLAGYEQYF
15 | . | TRBJ2-3 | . | TRBV7-2 | TGTGCCAGCAGCCGGCGCGGGTTAAGCACAGATACGCAGTATTTT | CASSRRGLSTDTQYF
13 | . | TRBJ2-3 | . | TRBV20-1 | TGCAGTGCTAGCGAGGCCCGCACAGATACGCAGTATTTT | CSASEARTDTQYF
17 | . | TRBJ2-3 | . | TRBV4-3 | TGCGCCAGCAGCCAAGAGTGGTCCCGTGATCACACAGATACGCAGTATTTT | CASSQEWSRDHTDTQYF
19 | . | TRBJ2-5 | . | TRBV11-2 | TGTGCCAGCAGCTTATTCAATCGCGGAGCGGTGGGCCGTGCAGAGACCCAGTACTTC | CASSLFNRGAVGRAETQYF
14 | . | TRBJ2-1 | few | TRBV20-1 | TGCAGTGCTAGAGGGGACCCTAGGTACAATGAGCAGTTCTTC | CSARGDPRYNEQFF
14 | . | TRBJ1-2 | . | TRBV19 | TGTGCCAGTAGTATAGATCGCCTGGCCGGAGGCTACACCTTC | CASSIDRLAGGYTF
16 | . | TRBJ2-1 | few | TRBV12-3/TRBV12-4 | TGTGCCAGCAGTCGGGGGGAGGGGGAAACTTACAATGAGCAGTTCTTC | CASSRGEGETYNEQFF
17 | . | TRBJ2-1 | . | TRBV11-2 | TGTGCCAGCAGCCCGCGAGGGGCCGAGAGCTCCTACAATGAGCAGTTCTTC | CASSPRGAESSYNEQFF
15 | TRBD2 | TRBJ2-1 | few | TRBV12-3/TRBV12-4 | TGTGCCAGCACGGCAATTTGGGAGGGCCGTAATGAGCAGTTCTTC | CASTAIWEGRNEQFF
15 | TRBD1 | TRBJ2-1 | few | TRBV7-2 | TGTGCCAGCAGCTTAGAGGGGACAGTCAACAATGAGCAGTTCTTC | CASSLEGTVNNEQFF
13 | . | TRBJ2-7 | many | TRBV14 | TGTGCCAGCAGCATAGGACAGCACTACGAGCAGTACTTC | CASSIGQHYEQYF
14 | . | TRBJ1-5 | . | TRBV20-1 | TGCAGTGCTAGACGACAGGCTAGCAATCAGCCCCAGCATTTT | CSARRQASNQPQHF
13 | . | TRBJ2-3 | . | TRBV14 | TGTGCCAGCAGCCAAGATCTGGGAGGTACGCAGTATTTT | CASSQDLGGTQYF
15 | TRBD1 | TRBJ2-5 | . | TRBV24-1 | TGTGCCACCAGTGAACCTGACAGGGGGAGAGAGACCCAGTACTTC | CATSEPDRGRETQYF
14 | . | TRBJ2-1 | few | TRBV13 | TGTGCCAGCAGCCGAAAAGGACAATACAATGAGCAGTTCTTC | CASSRKGQYNEQFF
14 | TRBD1 | TRBJ1-2 | few | TRBV20-1 | TGCAGTGCTTCCCGAACGGGAACAGGGGTTGGCTACACCTTC | CSASRTGTGVGYTF
14 | . | TRBJ1-5 | many | TRBV20-1 | TGCAGTGCTAGAGACCCAGGAGACCCTCAGCCCCAGCATTTT | CSARDPGDPQPQHF
17 | . | TRBJ1-4 | . | TRBV4-2 | TGTGCCAGCAGCCTCGGACAGAGGAGTAGGACTAATGAAAAACTGTTTTTT | CASSLGQRSRTNEKLFF
13 | . | TRBJ2-7 | few | TRBV6-1 | TGTGCCAGCAGCATCAGGTTCGGGTACGAGCAGTACTTC | CASSIRFGYEQYF
14 | . | TRBJ2-3 | many | TRBV7-2 | TGTGCCAGCAGTCGGCGGAGCTCGACAGATACGCAGTATTTT | CASSRRSSTDTQYF
14 | . | TRBJ1-2 | . | TRBV5-5 | TGTGCCAGCAGCCAGGGAAGTGGGAGCGACGGCTACACCTTC | CASSQGSGSDGYTF
15 | . | TRBJ2-5 | few | TRBV6-2/TRBV6-3 | TGTGCCAGCAGTTACCTACAGGGAGAACAAGAGACCCAGTACTTC | CASSYLQGEQETQYF
15 | TRBD2 | TRBJ2-1 | . | TRBV2 | TGTGCCAGCAACCCGGGACTAGCGGCCATGAATGAGCAGTTCTTC | CASNPGLAAMNEQFF
12 | . | TRBJ2-2 | . | TRBV4-2 | TGTGCCAGCAGCCCACCGTTCGGGGAGCTGTTTTTT | CASSPPFGELFF
14 | . | TRBJ2-7 | few | TRBV7-9 | TGTGCCAGCAGCTTATACGGGAGAGCCTACGAGCAGTACTTC | CASSLYGRAYEQYF
15 | TRBD1 | TRBJ1-6 | few | TRBV5-1 | TGCGCCAGCAGCTTGGGGTCCAGGGGGAATTCACCCCTCCACTTT | CASSLGSRGNSPLHF
14 | . | TRBJ1-5 | . | TRBV20-1 | TGCAGTGCTAGAGTCGGCAATTCCAATCAGCCCCAGCATTTT | CSARVGNSNQPQHF